The clone carrying this T cell receptor beta chain was counted only a few times. The target antigen is unknown. Germline lookup yields CDR1 MNHNS and CDR2 SASEGT. V was shortened by 7 bases and J by 2 bases, with 11 bases between the two germline ends. This CDR3 contains 13 residues. Repertoires were generated with immunoSEQ multiplex PCR, while TCRdb's copy carries only in-frame clones and drops some. The sample yields approximately 31,000 clones, roughly 80% seen once. The source of the sample is a study of T cells in narcolepsy. Study overall: Enrolled donors included narcolepsy type 1 or type 2 patients and healthy controls.

Findings and limits, study-wide: Comparing one patient's CSF and blood CD4+ clonotypes highlighted HCRT- and TRIB2-specific autoreactive clonotypes.

The sequencing sample was made of CD45RA- memory CD4+ T cells from PBMCs. J is TRBJ2-5 and V is TRBV6-1; no clear D gene. The source of this sequence is a human donor with narcolepsy. The CDR3 loop is CASTSPVQETQYF. CDR3 nucleotide sequence: TGTGCCAGCACCTCCCCGGTGCAAGAGACCCAGTACTTC.